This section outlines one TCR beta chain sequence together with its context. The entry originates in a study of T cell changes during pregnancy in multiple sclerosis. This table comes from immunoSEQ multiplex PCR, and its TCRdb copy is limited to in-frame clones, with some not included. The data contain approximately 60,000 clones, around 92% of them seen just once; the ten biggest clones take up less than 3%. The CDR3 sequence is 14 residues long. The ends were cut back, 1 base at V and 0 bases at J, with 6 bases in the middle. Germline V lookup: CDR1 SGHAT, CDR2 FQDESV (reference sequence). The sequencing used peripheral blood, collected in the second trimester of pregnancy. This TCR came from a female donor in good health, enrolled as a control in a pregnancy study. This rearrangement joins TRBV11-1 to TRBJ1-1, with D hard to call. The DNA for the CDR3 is TGTGCCAGCAGCTTAGGTATCCTGAACACTGAAGCTTTCTTT. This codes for CASSLGILNTEAFF.